A single sample is the source of the 15 T cell receptor beta chains below, sequenced in a study of vaccination and CD4 T cells after COVID-19. The time point here: late sampling 161 to 241 days after vaccination in a few convalescent patients. Regarding treatment: roughly 11-day PBMC culture with coronavirus spike peptide pools or control peptides (ViraFEST assay). These receptors lack a known antigen. With the Oncomine TCR Beta short-read assay, DNA from cultured CD4+ T cells was sequenced. One entry per CDR3 protein results from TCRdb running MiXCR on the PCR reads. The sample carries 15,000 to 20,000 distinct CDR3 sequences, 51% recorded once. Sequenced here: CD4+ T cells from blood, cultured in vitro, sampled about 7 months after SARS-CoV-2 vaccination. The receptors here all came from a human donor who had recovered from COVID-19.

The gene calls are TRBV25-1 and TRBJ2-5, with TRBD2 matching 9 bases. This CDR3 is built from 16 residues. Germline V gives CDR1 MGHDK, CDR2 SYGVNS. V lost 1 base to trimming and J lost 7 bases; unmatched junction nucleotides: 10. The CDR3 sequence: CASSELTAGGPGTQYF. Here the CDR3 DNA reads TGTGCCAGCAGTGAATTAACGGCGGGGGGGCCCGGGACCCAGTACTTC.

This clonotype was detected only once. The V call is TRBV6-1, the J call TRBJ1-2; possibly TRBD1 for D (6 bases). The CDR3 has 13 residues. Germline-derived CDR1 and CDR2 are MNHNS and SASEGT. The germline V and J ends were trimmed by 5 bases and 5 bases, with 12 bases remaining between them. The CDR3 DNA follows: TGTGCCAGCAGTAGAGAGGGGGAATATGGCTACACCTTC. Protein: CASSREGEYGYTF.

J is TRBJ2-1 and V is TRBV6-1; the D call may be TRBD1 or TRBD2 (5 bases each). V lost 5 bases and J lost 10, with 9 bases in between. Germline V gives CDR1 MNHNS, CDR2 SASEGT. The CDR3 sequence is 11 residues long. The CDR3 is CASSPRDEQFF. CDR3 DNA sequence: TGTGCCAGCAGTCCTAGGGACGAGCAGTTCTTC.

This clonotype showed up just a few times. The DNA of the CDR3 is TGTGCCAGCAGTGATCCAAGACAGGGGGACTATGGCTACACCTTC. Its protein is CASSDPRQGDYGYTF. The chain recombines TRBV25-1 with TRBJ1-2; 9 bases agree with TRBD1. Germline CDR1 and CDR2: MGHDK and SYGVNS. The CDR3 contains 15 residues. Trimming at V came to 3 bases and at J to 3 bases, leaving 5 bases not matched to a gene.

The chain combines TRBV27 with TRBJ2-1; 10 positions agree with TRBD2. The ends lost 6 bases at V and 7 bases at J; junction bases unmatched: 6. The germline V gene has CDR1 MNHEY and CDR2 SMNVEV (reference sequence). This CDR3 has 14 residues. The CDR3 loop reads CASSYGTSVNEQFF. In DNA, the CDR3 is TGTGCCAGCAGCTACGGGACTAGCGTTAATGAGCAGTTCTTC.

This chain connects TRBV27 to TRBJ2-7; 10 positions match TRBD2. The CDR3 runs 16 residues. The germline CDR1 and CDR2 sequences are MNHEY and SMNVEV (reference sequence). With V trimmed by 5 bases and J by 2 bases, 9 bases remained unmatched. CDR3 bases: TGTGCCAGCAGTCCCCGGGGGAGCGGGAGGGCCTACGAGCAGTACTTC. Its protein product is CASSPRGSGRAYEQYF.

V and J are TRBV18 and TRBJ2-2; TRBD1 matches at 10 bases. Germline loops: CDR1 KGHSH, CDR2 LQKENI. This CDR3 is built from 16 residues. V shed 3 bases, J shed 6 bases, and the junction held 7 bases outside the gene matches. The CDR3 bases are TGTGCCAGCTCACCCTCACGGACAGGGGGATCCGGGGAGCTGTTTTTT. Its translation is CASSPSRTGGSGELFF. Full variable domain (rest looked up from reference TRBV18 and TRBJ2-2): NAGVMQNPRHLVRRRGQEARLRCSPMKGHSHVYWYRQLPEEGLKFMVYLQKENIIDESGMPKERFSAEFPKEGPSILRIQQVVRGDSAAYFCASSPSRTGGSGELFFGEGSRLTVL.

This chain uses TRBV7-2 with TRBJ2-1, with a possible D match to TRBD2 (5 bases). The CDR3 runs 17 residues. The ends were cut back, 4 bases at V and 3 bases at J, with 19 bases in the middle. Germline assignment: CDR1 SGHTA and CDR2 FQGNSA. CDR3 DNA sequence: TGTGCCAGCAGCTCGCCCTCAAGCGGTAATTACTACAATGAGCAGTTCTTC. Its translation is CASSSPSSGNYYNEQFF.

This clonotype was found a few times. This rearrangement joins TRBV27 to TRBJ2-5; D unclear. The CDR3 contains 13 residues. The germline CDR1 and CDR2 sequences are MNHEY and SMNVEV (reference sequence). V was cut by 2 bases and J by 1 base, with 5 bases left in between. CDR3 sequence: CASSLRVQETQYF. CDR3 DNA: TGTGCCAGCAGTTTACGGGTCCAAGAGACCCAGTACTTC.

V usage is TRBV6-5 and J usage is TRBJ2-1; a possible D gene is TRBD2 (6 bases). CDR3 length: 15 residues. Trimming left V 4 bases short and J 5 bases short, with 15 bases between. CDR1 and CDR2 from the germline V gene are MNHEY and SVGAGI. The CDR3 region is CASSSIRGGNNEQFF. The CDR3 nucleotides read TGTGCCAGCAGTTCCATTCGCGGCGGGAACAATGAGCAGTTCTTC.

The chain recombines TRBV20-1 with TRBJ2-5; 9 bases fit TRBD2. J gave up 4 bases and V 2 bases, and 11 bases lay outside the gene matches. From germline, CDR1 is DFQATT and CDR2 SNEGSKA (reference sequence). The CDR3 contains 16 residues. DNA for the CDR3: TGCAGTGCTAGATATAGCGGGGGTTTTTCCTTAGAGACCCAGTACTTC. Translation gives CSARYSGGFSLETQYF.

This clonotype is medium-sized in the sample. This chain connects TRBV7-3 to TRBJ1-2, with 8 bases lining up with TRBD1. The CDR3 has 13 amino acids. Germline CDR1 is SGHTA and CDR2 is FQGTGA. With V trimmed by 5 bases and J by 4 bases, 3 bases remained unmatched. CDR3: CASSPTGGYGYTF. The CDR3 DNA reads TGTGCCAGCAGCCCCACAGGGGGCTATGGCTACACCTTC. Filled out from reference TRBV7-3 and TRBJ1-2, the complete variable domain reads GAGVSQTPSNKVTEKGKYVELRCDPISGHTALYWYRQSLGQGPEFLIYFQGTGAADDSGLPNDRFFAVRPEGSVSTLKIQRTERGDSAVYLCASSPTGGYGYTFGSGTRLTVV.

This clonotype turned up a few times. This CDR3 is CSARFGNEQFF. CDR3 DNA sequence: TGCAGTGCTAGATTCGGGAATGAGCAGTTCTTC. V and J are TRBV20-1 and TRBJ2-1; no definite D call. The germline V gene has CDR1 DFQATT and CDR2 SNEGSKA (reference sequence). Trimming removed 2 bases at V and 7 bases at J, with 6 bases between. This CDR3 comprises 11 residues.

The chain uses TRBV20-1 and TRBJ2-5; 10 nucleotides align to TRBD2. With V trimmed by 5 bases and J by 1 base, 10 bases remained unmatched. This CDR3 is built from 16 residues. Germline CDR1 and CDR2: DFQATT and SNEGSKA (reference sequence). CDR3 in DNA: TGCAGTGCTCAAAATCCCAGCGGGAGGGGCCAAGAGACCCAGTACTTC. Translating it yields CSAQNPSGRGQETQYF.

The gene calls are TRBV24-1 and TRBJ2-3; no clear D. V lost 5 bases and J lost 2, with 4 bases in between. There are 12 residues in the CDR3. The germline gives CDR1 KGHDR, CDR2 SFDVKD. CDR3 sequence reads: CATSGDTDTQYF. For the CDR3, the DNA is TGTGCCACCAGTGGGGACACAGATACGCAGTATTTT.